This T cell receptor (beta chain) derives from a study of T cell clonotyping in hematopoietic cell transplantation (dated by TCRdb to about 2021). Turning to the overall study: The study collected 135 blood samples from 35 consecutive transplant recipients and their related donors. Patient recruitment ran from 2015 to early 2017, and follow-up continued until late 2020 or death. On the study overall, not on this receptor specifically: Recipient repertoires showed only a small fraction of overlap with donor repertoires, and over 97% appeared de novo at the given depth. Donor and pretransplant recipient Inverse Simpson Index values predicted broader posttransplant TCR repertoire diversity. The sample size was limited, and because cells were not sorted, the contributions of CD4 and CD8 repertoires could not be separated. Recipient TCR diversity fell after transplant, with pathologically expanded clonotypes rising progressively from day 30 to day 180.

Related transplant donors provided blood samples for TCR beta sequencing. Nuclei Lysis Solution was used to extract genomic DNA from fresh or cryopreserved unfractionated peripheral blood mononuclear cells. Of note for this clone: Its antigen is currently not known. Within one base of it there is no much larger clone, and no base qualities were kept.

The CDR3 goes from the cysteine to the phenylalanine over 13 residues. Only the CDR3 DNA is retained, 39 bases long and in frame from the first base. The V end loses 2 bases and the J end loses 4 bases, and a stretch of 8 bases separates them. Via the germline V gene, CDR1 is MGHDK and CDR2 SYGVNS. The immunoSEQ assay, a bias-controlled multiplex PCR using V- and J-specific primers, was used to amplify TCR beta CDR3 regions from genomic DNA. In a second PCR step, a proprietary barcode and Illumina adapter sequences were attached to the CDR3 amplicons. An Illumina MiSeq instrument was used to sequence the CDR3 libraries. The study's processing was this. immunoSEQ Analyzer 3.0 was used for export and quality control, with R Bioconductor and Immunarch used for downstream analyses. Only productive rearrangements in the normalized downsampled data set went into calculating the repertoire metrics. In the normalized cohort, clonotypes with more than 5 templates were defined as pathologically expanded. The Inverse Simpson Index served as the measure of repertoire diversity. CMV-specificity analyses were carried out on the non-normalized data set to capture all clonotypes. TCRdb mirrors the immuneACCESS table, restricted to in-frame sequences. Some clones are absent from its copies; in checked studies, under half trace to an unresolved V gene, and the reason for the others is unknown. That table gives V, J and clone size, and the DNA gave D and trimming. The sample table shows about 16,000 clones, and 80% to 90% are seen once. The ten most abundant clones make up about 4.5% of the sample.

The TCR was taken from a woman aged 40 to 49 in good health. Some clones in this sample may be carry-over from other donors' samples. Sequencing input: peripheral blood mononuclear cells. This chain is built from TRBV25-1 and TRBJ1-2; the D region possibly corresponds to TRBD1 (6 bases align). The CDR3 sequence is CASSEGQSYGYTF. The DNA sequence is as follows: TGTGCCAGCAGTGAAGGACAGAGCTATGGCTACACCTTC.